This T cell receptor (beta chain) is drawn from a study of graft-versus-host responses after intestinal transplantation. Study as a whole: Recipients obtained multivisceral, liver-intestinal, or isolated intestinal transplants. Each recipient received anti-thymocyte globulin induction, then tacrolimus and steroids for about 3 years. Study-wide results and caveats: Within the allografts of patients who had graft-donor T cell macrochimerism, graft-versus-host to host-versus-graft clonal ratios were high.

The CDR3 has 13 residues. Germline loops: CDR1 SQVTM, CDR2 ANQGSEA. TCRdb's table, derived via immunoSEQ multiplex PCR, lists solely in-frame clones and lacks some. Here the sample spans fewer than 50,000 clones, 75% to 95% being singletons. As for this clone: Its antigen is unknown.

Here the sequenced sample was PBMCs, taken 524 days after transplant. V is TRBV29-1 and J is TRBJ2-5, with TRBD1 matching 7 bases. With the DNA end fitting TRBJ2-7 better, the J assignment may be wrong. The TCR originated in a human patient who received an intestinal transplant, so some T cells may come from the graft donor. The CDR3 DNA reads TGCAGCGTTGCCCGGGACAGTTCCTACGAGCAGTACTTC. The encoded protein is CSVARDSSYEQYF.